One and the same sample provided the 29 T cell receptor beta chains below, sequenced in a study of cytomegalovirus exposure and HLA in healthy donors. With 60 Vbeta and 13 Jbeta primers, the PCR was carried out. The table came from immunoSEQ multiplex PCR; TCRdb's copy has only in-frame clones and leaves some out. In the table there are about 130,000 clones, about 81% of which are singletons. Material: PBMCs. The source of these receptors is a man aged 25 to 40 in good health and CMV-seronegative.

As regards this clone: The junction departs from the called germline gene at one end, perhaps through a read error. The chain employs TRBV29-1 and TRBJ2-5; 7 bases line up with TRBD2. The CDR3 contains 12 residues. Germline CDR1 reads SQVTM; CDR2 reads ANQGSEA. This chain's CDR3 is CSVERGAGTRYF. DNA of the CDR3: TGCAGCGTTGAGAGGGGAGCGGGGACCCGGTACTTC.

This chain joins TRBV2 and TRBJ1-2, with D perhaps TRBD1 (5 bases). Germline lookup yields CDR1 SNHLY and CDR2 FYNNEI. CDR3 length: 15 amino acids. Deletions cut 6 bases from V and 4 bases from J, with 18 bases between. CDR3 bases: TGTGCCAGCAGCCCCTCGGGGACCGGGAGCTATGGCTACACCTTC. Translation gives CASSPSGTGSYGYTF. Full variable domain (rest looked up from reference TRBV2 and TRBJ1-2): EPEVTQTPSHQVTQMGQEVILRCVPISNHLYFYWYRQILGQKVEFLVSFYNNEISEKSEIFDDQFSVERPDGSNFTLKIRSTKLEDSAMYFCASSPSGTGSYGYTFGSGTRLTVV.

The chain uses TRBV4-1 and TRBJ2-7; 10 bases fit TRBD2. Germline V lookup: CDR1 MGHRA, CDR2 YSYEKL. The CDR3 totals 15 residues. V shed 3 bases, J shed 2 bases, and the junction held 4 bases outside the gene matches. The DNA of the CDR3 is TGCGCCAGCAGCCAGGCCGGGACTAGCGCCTACGAGCAGTACTTC. Encoded protein: CASSQAGTSAYEQYF.

The chain has TRBV10-3 and TRBJ1-1; no clear D. Germline CDR1 ENHRY, CDR2 SYGVKD. This CDR3 spans 16 amino acids. V lost 11 bases to trimming and J lost 2 bases, with 24 bases between them. The CDR3 DNA reads TGTGCCGCCCAACCCAAACCGAGTTTCCCCAACACTGAAGCTTTCTTT. Protein product: CAAQPKPSFPNTEAFF.

The rearrangement joins TRBV6-6 to TRBJ1-2; TRBD1 aligns across 7 bases. This CDR3 contains 15 residues. The germline V gene has CDR1 MNHNY and CDR2 SVGAGI (reference sequence). V dropped 5 bases and J dropped 8; count of bases not matched to a gene: 14. The CDR3, as DNA: TGTGCCAGCAGTCCTCGACAGGGAGGTCGTACGGGCTACACCTTC. It yields the protein CASSPRQGGRTGYTF.

This rearrangement joins TRBV5-1 to TRBJ2-7, with 11 bases lining up with TRBD2. This CDR3 has 14 amino acids. Germline V gene data show CDR1 as SGHRS and CDR2 as YFSETQ. The V gene end was trimmed by 7 bases and the J gene end by 3 bases; junction bases not matched to a gene: 6. Here the CDR3 reads CASRLGLADYEQYF. The CDR3 region has the DNA TGCGCCAGCCGGTTGGGACTAGCGGACTACGAGCAGTACTTC.

This clone has more than one count but fewer than ten. The chain couples TRBV5-4 to TRBJ2-2; 9 bases agree with TRBD2. The J segment lost 8 bases and the V segment lost 0 bases, leaving 8 bases of the junction unmatched. The CDR3 has 16 residues. CDR1 is SGHNT, CDR2 YYREEE, per germline (reference sequence). This chain's CDR3 is CASSLGLAGSGGELFF. CDR3 DNA: TGTGCCAGCAGCTTGGGTCTAGCGGGGTCAGGTGGGGAGCTGTTTTTT.

The chain joins TRBV7-3 to TRBJ2-1, with D perhaps matching TRBD2 (5 bases). The CDR3 has 15 amino acids. Trimming took 1 base from V and 8 from J, leaving 15 bases between them. CDR1 and CDR2 (germline): SGHTA, FQGTGA. CDR3 sequence: CASSLSGLVEDEQFF. The DNA for the CDR3 is TGTGCCAGCAGCTTAAGCGGCCTAGTGGAGGATGAGCAGTTCTTC.

The chain has TRBV7-8 and TRBJ2-2, with D possibly TRBD2 on 5 matching bases. Germline V lookup: CDR1 SGHVS, CDR2 FQNEAQ. Trimming left V 8 bases short and J 3 bases short, with 16 bases between. This CDR3 is 15 amino acids long. CDR3 sequence: CASERGRGDTGELFF. In DNA form, the CDR3 reads TGTGCCAGCGAGAGAGGGCGAGGCGACACCGGGGAGCTGTTTTTT.

The chain is built from TRBV7-9 and TRBJ1-1; TRBD1 agrees at 8 bases. V lost 5 bases, J lost 4 bases, and 9 bases stayed unmatched. Per the germline V gene, CDR1 is SEHNR and CDR2 is FQNEAQ (reference sequence). This CDR3 has 15 amino acids. CDR3 sequence (DNA): TGTGCCAGCAGCCCTCAGGGGGCGCGTTTCACTGAAGCTTTCTTT. It yields the protein CASSPQGARFTEAFF.

This chain joins TRBV2 and TRBJ1-2; 9 bases agree with TRBD1. CDR3 length: 14 amino acids. The germline gives CDR1 SNHLY, CDR2 FYNNEI. J was trimmed by 3 bases and V by 8 bases; bases with no gene match: 7. The CDR3 DNA reads as TGTGCCAGCGGCTTGGGACAGGGAGACTATGGCTACACCTTC. As protein: CASGLGQGDYGYTF.

The J gene is TRBJ2-1, the V gene TRBV18; D is ambiguous. Trimming removed 5 bases from V and 5 bases from J, with 10 bases in between. Looked up from germline, CDR1 is KGHSH and CDR2 is LQKENI. This CDR3 is 13 amino acids long. The CDR3 coding sequence is TGTGCCAGCTCATCCGGAGTCCACAATGAGCAGTTCTTC. It translates to CASSSGVHNEQFF.

The rearrangement links TRBV13 to TRBJ1-4, with D possibly matching TRBD1 (6 bases). The CDR3 extends over 15 amino acids. Trimming stripped 5 bases from V and 6 bases from J, with 16 bases between. Germline CDR1 PRHDT, CDR2 FYEKMQ (reference sequence). In DNA form, the CDR3 reads TGTGCCAGCAGCGGAAGGGGGGGGCGAGATGAAAAACTGTTTTTT. Translation gives CASSGRGGRDEKLFF.

The chain joins TRBV6-5 to TRBJ1-2; D is unclear. Trimming cost V 2 bases and J 8 bases, with 15 bases left between them. The length of the CDR3 is 14 residues. Per the germline V gene, CDR1 is MNHEY and CDR2 is SVGAGI. The CDR3 DNA follows: TGTGCCAGCAGTTACGCCCCGGGAGGGTCCGGCTACACCTTC. Translation: CASSYAPGGSGYTF.

This sequence joins TRBV30 and TRBJ2-5, with 8 bases matching TRBD2. The ends lost 3 bases at V and 5 bases at J; junction bases unmatched: 8. The CDR3 has 14 residues. Germline V gives CDR1 GTSNPN, CDR2 SVGIG (reference sequence). CDR3 in amino acids: CAWRGGGQGETQYF. Here the CDR3 DNA reads TGTGCCTGGAGAGGCGGGGGGCAGGGCGAGACCCAGTACTTC.

The chain couples TRBV5-1 to TRBJ2-5; 7 bases align to TRBD2. The J call could be wrong; TRBJ2-7 is a better fit for the DNA end. CDR3 length: 17 amino acids. In germline, CDR1 is SGHRS, CDR2 YFSETQ. CDR3 sequence reads: CASSFQLGGSSSYEQYF. The DNA of the CDR3 is TGCGCCAGCAGCTTCCAGCTGGGGGGGTCGAGCTCCTACGAGCAGTACTTC.

The gene calls are TRBV7-6 and TRBJ1-5; 7 nucleotides align to TRBD1. Germline V lookup: CDR1 SGHVS, CDR2 FNYEAQ. V lost 5 bases to trimming and J lost 7 bases; unmatched junction nucleotides: 5. This CDR3 has 13 residues. The CDR3 sequence: CASSQGVGQPQHF. CDR3 coding DNA: TGTGCCAGCAGCCAGGGGGTAGGCCAGCCCCAGCATTTT.

This chain connects TRBV2 to TRBJ1-1; 7 bases line up with TRBD1. The junction had 4 bases not matched to a gene; V was cut back by 2 bases and J by 1 base. From germline, CDR1 is SNHLY and CDR2 FYNNEI. This CDR3 has 15 residues. The CDR3 loop reads CASSEQGVGNTEAFF. The CDR3 DNA sequence: TGTGCCAGCAGTGAACAGGGGGTAGGGAACACTGAAGCTTTCTTT.

The chain combines TRBV5-6 with TRBJ1-5; D is unclear. CDR3 length: 13 amino acids. Trimming pared 2 bases from V and 6 bases from J, leaving 9 bases between. Germline values: CDR1 SGHDT, CDR2 YYEEEE. CDR3 region: CASSLGSGQPQHF. The CDR3 DNA reads as TGTGCCAGCAGCTTAGGTTCGGGTCAGCCCCAGCATTTT.

The chain couples TRBV2 to TRBJ1-2; D unclear. The V and J ends lost 5 bases and 4 bases respectively, with 11 bases between them. CDR1 is SNHLY, CDR2 FYNNEI, per germline. There are 13 residues in the CDR3. CDR3 in amino acids: CASSPDGLYGYTF. In nucleotides, the CDR3 is TGTGCCAGCAGTCCGGACGGACTCTATGGCTACACCTTC.

The chain has TRBV10-2 and TRBJ2-5, with TRBD2 matching over 9 bases. The CDR3 runs 15 residues. From germline, CDR1 is WSHSY and CDR2 SAAADI. V shed 5 bases and J 11 bases; nucleotides not matched to a gene: 15. CDR3 nucleotides: TGCGCCAGCAGTACGACTAGCGGACCCCGTAGGGAGCAGTACTTC. Its translation is CASSTTSGPRREQYF.

This chain's CDR3 is CSVPEGGQGYNEQFF. The CDR3 DNA is TGCAGCGTTCCGGAAGGGGGACAGGGCTACAATGAGCAGTTCTTC. The chain links TRBV29-1 to TRBJ2-1; 9 bases agree with TRBD1. Per germline, CDR1 SQVTM and CDR2 ANQGSEA. J gave up 3 bases and V 5 bases, and 8 bases lay outside the gene matches. CDR3 length: 15 amino acids.

The gene calls are TRBV15 and TRBJ2-7, with 11 bases aligning to TRBD1. CDR1 and CDR2 (germline): LNHNV, YYDKDF (reference sequence). V lost 1 base to trimming and J lost 4 bases; unmatched junction nucleotides: 6. The length of the CDR3 is 16 residues. CDR3 sequence reads: CATSRAGQGASYEQYF. The CDR3 bases are TGTGCCACCAGCAGAGCTGGACAGGGGGCGAGTTACGAGCAGTACTTC.

The chain links TRBV7-8 to TRBJ2-1, with 13 bases lining up with TRBD2. CDR1 and CDR2 (germline): SGHVS, FQNEAQ. CDR3 size: 17 residues. Germline trimming cut 3 bases from V and 3 bases from J; bases unmatched to any gene: 5. CDR3 protein: CASSLGGLAGVYNEQFF. CDR3 DNA: TGTGCCAGCAGCTTGGGTGGACTAGCGGGAGTCTACAATGAGCAGTTCTTC.

This chain links TRBV9 with TRBJ2-1; 7 bases align to TRBD1. V lost 3 bases to trimming and J lost 8 bases; unmatched junction nucleotides: 14. Germline V lookup: CDR1 SGDLS, CDR2 YYNGEE. CDR3 size: 16 residues. In nucleotides, the CDR3 is TGTGCCAGCAGCGCCCCGACAGGGAATAAGAGGGATGAGCAGTTCTTC. It encodes CASSAPTGNKRDEQFF.

This chain connects TRBV6-1 to TRBJ1-1, with TRBD1 matching 10 bases. V lost 7 bases and J lost 5; bases outside the gene matches: 4. This CDR3 region has 13 residues. Germline V CDR1 and CDR2: MNHNS, SASEGT. CDR3 loop: CASKGQGRTEAFF. The CDR3 region has the DNA TGTGCCAGCAAGGGACAGGGGAGAACTGAAGCTTTCTTT.

This chain joins TRBV7-2 and TRBJ1-1; TRBD1 might be the D (6 bases). This CDR3 is 17 amino acids long. Between the trimmed V and J ends, which lost 1 base and 6 bases, there was a span of 21 bases. Germline CDR1 and CDR2: SGHTA and FQGNSA. The CDR3 loop is CASSLGFRGAGVSEAFF. Written as DNA, the CDR3 is TGTGCCAGCAGCTTAGGGTTCAGGGGCGCTGGGGTCTCTGAAGCTTTCTTT.

V and J are TRBV10-3 and TRBJ1-1; 7 bases agree with TRBD1. CDR1 and CDR2 from the germline V gene are ENHRY and SYGVKD. CDR3 length equals 13 residues. J was trimmed by 6 bases and V by 5 bases; bases with no gene match: 6. CDR3 DNA: TGTGCCATCAGTCCACAGGGGTCGGCTGAAGCTTTCTTT. Translation: CAISPQGSAEAFF.

This chain uses TRBV28 with TRBJ2-1, with D unresolved. Germline-derived CDR1 and CDR2 are MDHEN and SYDVKM. Trimming removed 7 bases at V and 4 bases at J, with 11 bases between. The CDR3 consists of 13 residues. CDR3 in amino acids: CASKAGDYNEQFF. The DNA for the CDR3 is TGTGCCAGCAAGGCAGGTGATTACAATGAGCAGTTCTTC.